A selection of T cell receptor beta chains follows, all from one sample in a study of T cell responses to AZD1222 COVID-19 vaccine. The table came from immunoSEQ multiplex PCR; TCRdb's copy has only in-frame clones and leaves some out. The data show approximately 140,000 clones, 80% to 90% seen once. Material: peripheral blood, obtained on day 0 of AZD1222 vaccination. These receptors all stem from an adult in good health. Each CDR3 is given without its conserved first and last residue. D genes are given only for firm matches.

TRBD1,TRBJ1-1,TRBV13,ASSFSLGGGGNTEAF
TRBD2,TRBJ2-4,TRBV6-2/TRBV6-3,ASSYHPSGGAKNIQY
TRBD1,TRBJ1-5,TRBV24-1,ATSDRVFQPQH
TRBD1,TRBJ1-2,TRBV29-1,SVVGTVSNYGYT
NA,TRBJ1-6,TRBV18,ASSPTQGVLFAPLH
NA,TRBJ1-2,TRBV28,ASTPGGNLYGYT
NA,TRBJ1-2,TRBV7-2,ASNRKGLDYGYT
NA,TRBJ2-5,TRBV15,ATSRDRETQY
NA,TRBJ1-5,TRBV5-1,ASSLGPGGNQPQH
NA,TRBJ1-5,TRBV28,ASSLKGTVSNQPQH
NA,TRBJ2-2,TRBV6-5,ASSCPNTGELF
NA,TRBJ1-6,TRBV14,ASSPSGNSPLH
NA,TRBJ1-1,TRBV12-5,ASGLVRGTEAF
NA,TRBJ2-7,TRBV28,ASSSTTYEQY
NA,TRBJ2-5,TRBV9,ASSVGTNQETQY
NA,TRBJ2-7,TRBV4-3,ASSQGNRFSHEQY
NA,TRBJ1-5,TRBV19,ASSIEGSADQPQH
TRBD1,TRBJ1-2,TRBV5-4,ASSYQGANYGYT
TRBD2,TRBJ2-3,TRBV7-2,ASRGLAGANTDTQY
NA,TRBJ1-6,TRBV4-1,ASSQGQADNSPLH
TRBD2,TRBJ2-1,TRBV27,ASSQWPGLAGTQLYNEQF
NA,TRBJ1-3,TRBV28,ASSLMSGYGNTIY